These T cell receptor beta chains were read from a single sample in a study of blood T cell repertoires in COVID-19. Generated by immunoSEQ multiplex PCR, the TCRdb table keeps only in-frame clones and is missing some. The sample shows about 82,000 clones, around 83% of them seen only once. The sample comprised peripheral blood. These receptors all stem from a woman aged 55-75 years with acute or convalescent COVID-19. Both conserved end residues are part of each CDR3. A D gene is named only where the DNA matches it firmly. Size is stated for part of the rows, as once, few or many counts, or as a class when the clone is expanded.

CDR3 protein | CDR3 DNA | D gene | J gene | clone size | V gene
CASSPLQAPNYGYTF | TGTGCCAGCTCACCACTGCAGGCCCCTAACTATGGCTACACCTTC | NA | TRBJ1-2 | NA | TRBV18
CASSGPGHNLGTEAFF | TGTGCCAGCAGCGGACCGGGACACAATCTGGGGACTGAAGCTTTCTTT | NA | TRBJ1-1 | NA | TRBV7-9
CATTSGHMNTEAFF | TGTGCCACCACGTCGGGACACATGAACACTGAAGCTTTCTTT | NA | TRBJ1-1 | NA | TRBV5-6
CASSLYRDTQYF | TGTGCCAGCAGTCTCTACAGGGATACGCAGTATTTT | NA | TRBJ2-3 | NA | TRBV7-8
CASSYGDTGYGYTF | TGTGCCAGCAGTTACGGGGACACGGGCTATGGCTACACCTTC | NA | TRBJ1-2 | once | TRBV6-5
CASSFMGSGGAGEQYF | TGTGCCAGCAGCTTCATGGGTAGCGGGGGCGCGGGTGAGCAGTACTTC | TRBD2 | TRBJ2-7 | NA | TRBV7-2
CASSLGGSQPQHF | TGTGCCAGCAGCTTAGGGGGCAGTCAGCCCCAGCATTTT | NA | TRBJ1-5 | NA | TRBV7-9
CATQGAIRTGELFF | TGTGCCACTCAGGGGGCAATACGGACCGGGGAGCTGTTTTTT | TRBD1 | TRBJ2-2 | NA | TRBV19
CASTNSGGQETQYF | TGTGCCAGCACCAATAGCGGGGGGCAAGAGACCCAGTACTTC | TRBD2 | TRBJ2-5 | NA | TRBV6-5
CASLPGGAGSTDTQYF | TGTGCCAGCCTTCCAGGAGGAGCGGGATCCACAGATACGCAGTATTTT | TRBD2 | TRBJ2-3 | few | TRBV5-4
CASRLGGPPKGYNEQFF | TGTGCCAGTAGGCTGGGGGGACCCCCCAAGGGATACAATGAGCAGTTCTTC | NA | TRBJ2-1 | NA | TRBV19
CASTWASNEQFF | TGTGCCAGCACCTGGGCCAGCAATGAGCAGTTCTTC | NA | TRBJ2-1 | NA | TRBV11-2
CASSLDSGGGYNEQFF | TGTGCCAGCAGCTTAGACAGCGGGGGGGGCTACAATGAGCAGTTCTTC | TRBD2 | TRBJ2-1 | NA | TRBV11-1
CASSRAEPLHF | TGTGCCAGCAGTCGAGCCGAACCCCTCCACTTT | NA | TRBJ1-6 | NA | TRBV2
CASSPHGPRETQYF | TGTGCCAGCAGCCCCCATGGGCCGCGAGAGACCCAGTACTTC | NA | TRBJ2-5 | few | TRBV3-1/TRBV3-2
CASSLPGQGQDGYTF | TGTGCCAGCAGTTTACCGGGACAGGGCCAAGATGGCTACACCTTC | TRBD1 | TRBJ1-2 | NA | TRBV27
CASSPPVFYNEQFF | TGTGCCAGCAGTCCTCCCGTCTTCTACAATGAGCAGTTCTTC | NA | TRBJ2-1 | NA | TRBV28
CASSFTADEKLFF | TGCGCCAGCAGCTTTACAGCGGATGAAAAACTGTTTTTT | NA | TRBJ1-4 | NA | TRBV5-1
CAIRHGAMNTEAFF | TGTGCCATCAGGCATGGGGCCATGAACACTGAAGCTTTCTTT | NA | TRBJ1-1 | NA | TRBV10-3